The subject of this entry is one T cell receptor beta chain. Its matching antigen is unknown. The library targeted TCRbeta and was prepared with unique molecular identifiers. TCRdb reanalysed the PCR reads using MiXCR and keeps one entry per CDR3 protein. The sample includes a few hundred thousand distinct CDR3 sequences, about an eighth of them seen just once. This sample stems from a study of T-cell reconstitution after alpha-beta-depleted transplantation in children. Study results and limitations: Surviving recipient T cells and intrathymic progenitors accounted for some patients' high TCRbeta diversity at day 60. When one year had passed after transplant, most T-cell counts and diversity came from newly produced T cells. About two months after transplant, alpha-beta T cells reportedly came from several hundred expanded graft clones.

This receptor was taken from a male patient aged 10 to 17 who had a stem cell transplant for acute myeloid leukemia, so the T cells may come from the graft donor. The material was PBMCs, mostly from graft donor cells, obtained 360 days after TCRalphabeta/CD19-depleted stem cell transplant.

CDR3 in amino acids: CASSHHSLYEQYF. CDR3 DNA: TGTGCCAGCAGCCACCATTCTCTCTACGAGCAGTACTTC. The genes are TRBV6-2 or TRBV6-3 and TRBJ2-7; D unclear. The CDR3 covers 13 residues. Per the germline V gene, CDR1 is MNHEY and CDR2 is SVGEGT. Deletions cut 6 bases from V and 3 bases from J, with 12 bases between.